This T cell receptor (beta chain) was identified in a study of blood T cell repertoires in COVID-19. The V gene lost 7 bases and the J gene lost 6 bases, with 21 bases spanning the gap. The germline V gene has CDR1 SQVTM and CDR2 ANQGSEA. CDR3 size: 14 residues. In the authors' methods: Amplified reference gene primers provided the basis for estimating nucleated cell counts. Sequencing used immunoSEQ multiplex PCR; TCRdb keeps in-frame clones, though not all of them. D and trimming were read from the DNA, whereas the V and J calls and clone size are those reported in that table. The table includes about 52,000 clones, approximately 84% detected once.

Sequencing used peripheral blood. The clonotype comes from an older man with acute or convalescent COVID-19. The chain joins TRBV29-1 to TRBJ1-2; possibly TRBD1 for D (6 bases). The DNA of the CDR3 is TGCAGCGCCGAACCGCAGGGGATTGGGCATGGCTACACCTTC. It yields the protein CSAEPQGIGHGYTF.